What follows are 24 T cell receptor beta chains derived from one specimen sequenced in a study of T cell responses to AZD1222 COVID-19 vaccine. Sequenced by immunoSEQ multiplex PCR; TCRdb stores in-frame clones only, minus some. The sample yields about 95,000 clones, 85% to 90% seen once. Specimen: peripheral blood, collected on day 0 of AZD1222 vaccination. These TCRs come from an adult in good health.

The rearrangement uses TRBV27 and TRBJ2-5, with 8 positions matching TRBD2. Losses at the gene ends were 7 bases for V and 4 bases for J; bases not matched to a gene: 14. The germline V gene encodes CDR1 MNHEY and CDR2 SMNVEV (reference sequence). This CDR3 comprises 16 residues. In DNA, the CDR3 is TGTGCCAGCACCAGGGTAGCGGGGTTCAGGGGAGAGACCCAGTACTTC. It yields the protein CASTRVAGFRGETQYF.

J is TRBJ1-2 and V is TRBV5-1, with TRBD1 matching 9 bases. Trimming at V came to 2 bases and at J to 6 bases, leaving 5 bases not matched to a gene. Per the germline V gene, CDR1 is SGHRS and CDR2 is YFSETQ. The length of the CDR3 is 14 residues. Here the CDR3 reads CASSLGTGGDGYTF. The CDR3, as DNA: TGCGCCAGCAGCTTAGGCACAGGGGGCGATGGCTACACCTTC.

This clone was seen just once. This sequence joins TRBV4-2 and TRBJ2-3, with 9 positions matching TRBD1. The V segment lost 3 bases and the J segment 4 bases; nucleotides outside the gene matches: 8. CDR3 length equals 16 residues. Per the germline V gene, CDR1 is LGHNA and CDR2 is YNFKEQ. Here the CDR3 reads CASSQEQGASADTQYF. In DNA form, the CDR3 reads TGTGCCAGCAGCCAGGAACAGGGGGCCTCGGCAGATACGCAGTATTTT.

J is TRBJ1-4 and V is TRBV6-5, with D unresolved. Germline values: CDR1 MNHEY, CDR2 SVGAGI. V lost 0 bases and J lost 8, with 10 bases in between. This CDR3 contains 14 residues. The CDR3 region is CASSYSAGREKLFF. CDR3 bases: TGTGCCAGCAGTTACTCCGCTGGGAGAGAAAAACTGTTTTTT.

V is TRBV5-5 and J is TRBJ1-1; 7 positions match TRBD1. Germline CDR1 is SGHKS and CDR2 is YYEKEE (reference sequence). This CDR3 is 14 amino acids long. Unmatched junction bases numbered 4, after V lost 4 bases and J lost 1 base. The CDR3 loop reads CASSKGTENTEAFF. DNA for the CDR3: TGTGCCAGCAGCAAGGGGACAGAGAACACTGAAGCTTTCTTT.

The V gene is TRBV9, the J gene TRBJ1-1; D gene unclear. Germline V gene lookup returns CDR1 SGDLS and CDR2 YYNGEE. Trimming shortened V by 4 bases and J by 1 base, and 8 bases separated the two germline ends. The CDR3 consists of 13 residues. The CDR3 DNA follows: TGTGCCAGCAGCCTTACTAAGAACACTGAAGCTTTCTTT. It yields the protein CASSLTKNTEAFF.

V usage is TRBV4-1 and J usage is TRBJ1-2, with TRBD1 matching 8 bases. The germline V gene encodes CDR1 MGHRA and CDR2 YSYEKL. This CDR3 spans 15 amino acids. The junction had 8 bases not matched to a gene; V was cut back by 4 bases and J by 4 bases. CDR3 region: CASSLAPGQAYGYTF. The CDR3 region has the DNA TGCGCCAGCAGCCTCGCCCCGGGACAGGCCTATGGCTACACCTTC.

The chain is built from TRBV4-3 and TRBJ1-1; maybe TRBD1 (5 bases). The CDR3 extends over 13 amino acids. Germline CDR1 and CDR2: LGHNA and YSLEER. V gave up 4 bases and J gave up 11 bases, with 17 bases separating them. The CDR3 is CASSPALGWGAFF. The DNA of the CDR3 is TGCGCCAGCAGCCCCGCCTTGGGCTGGGGGGCTTTCTTT.

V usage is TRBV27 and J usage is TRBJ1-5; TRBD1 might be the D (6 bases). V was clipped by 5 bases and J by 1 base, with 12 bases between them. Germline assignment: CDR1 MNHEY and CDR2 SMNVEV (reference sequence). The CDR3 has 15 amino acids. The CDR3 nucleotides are TGTGCCAGCAGTATTACAGGGATGAGCAATCAGCCCCAGCATTTT. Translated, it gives CASSITGMSNQPQHF.

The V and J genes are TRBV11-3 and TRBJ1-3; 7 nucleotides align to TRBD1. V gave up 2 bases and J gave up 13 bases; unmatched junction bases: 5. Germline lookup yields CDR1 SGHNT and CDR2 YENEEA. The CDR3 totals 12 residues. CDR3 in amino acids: CASSLQGEKIYF. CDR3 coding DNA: TGTGCCAGCAGCTTACAGGGGGAGAAAATATATTTT.

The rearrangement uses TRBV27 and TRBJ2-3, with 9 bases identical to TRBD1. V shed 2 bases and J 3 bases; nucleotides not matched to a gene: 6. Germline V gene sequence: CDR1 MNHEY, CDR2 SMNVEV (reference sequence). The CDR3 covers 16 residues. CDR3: CASSLIGTGFTDTQYF. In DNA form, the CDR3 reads TGTGCCAGCAGTTTAATTGGGACAGGGTTTACAGATACGCAGTATTTT.

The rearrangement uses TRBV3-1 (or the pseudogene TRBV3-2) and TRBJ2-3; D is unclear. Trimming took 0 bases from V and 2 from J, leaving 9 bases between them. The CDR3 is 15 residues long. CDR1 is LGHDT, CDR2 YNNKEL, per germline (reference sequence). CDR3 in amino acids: CASSQELSYTDTQYF. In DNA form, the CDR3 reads TGTGCCAGCAGCCAAGAGTTAAGCTACACAGATACGCAGTATTTT.

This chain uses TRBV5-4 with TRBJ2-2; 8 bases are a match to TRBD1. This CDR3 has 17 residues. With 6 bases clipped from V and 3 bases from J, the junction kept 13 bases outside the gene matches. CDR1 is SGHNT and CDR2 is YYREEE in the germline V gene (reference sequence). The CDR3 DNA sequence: TGTGCCAGCACCTTCGGATTCGGGACAGGTGACACCGGGGAGCTGTTTTTT. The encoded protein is CASTFGFGTGDTGELFF.

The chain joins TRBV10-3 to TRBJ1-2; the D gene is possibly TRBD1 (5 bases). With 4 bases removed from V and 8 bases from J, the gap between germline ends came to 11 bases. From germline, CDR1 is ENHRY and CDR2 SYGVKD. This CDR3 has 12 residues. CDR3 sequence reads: CAISGGRGGYTF. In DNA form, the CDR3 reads TGTGCCATCAGTGGTGGAAGGGGCGGCTACACCTTC.

Here the CDR3 reads CASRGPNRIEQYF. The CDR3 region has the DNA TGTGCCAGCAGGGGGCCCAATCGGATCGAGCAGTACTTC. The chain is built from TRBV12-3 or TRBV12-4 and TRBJ2-7, with D tentatively TRBD1 (5 bases). Trimming removed 6 bases from V and 6 bases from J, with 15 bases in between. The CDR3 loop spans 13 amino acids.

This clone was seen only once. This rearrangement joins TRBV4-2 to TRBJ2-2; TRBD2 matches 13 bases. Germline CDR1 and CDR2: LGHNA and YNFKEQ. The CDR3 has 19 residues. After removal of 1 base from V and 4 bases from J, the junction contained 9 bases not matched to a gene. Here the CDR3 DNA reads TGTGCCAGCAGCCAAGGGCAACTAGCGGGGGGGCGTCTCACCGGGGAGCTGTTTTTT. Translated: CASSQGQLAGGRLTGELFF.

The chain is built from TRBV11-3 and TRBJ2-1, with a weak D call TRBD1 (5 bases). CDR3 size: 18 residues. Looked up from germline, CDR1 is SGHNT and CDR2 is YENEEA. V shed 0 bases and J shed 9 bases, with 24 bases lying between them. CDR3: CASSLDQWGQANLGEQFF. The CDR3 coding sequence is TGTGCCAGCAGCTTAGATCAGTGGGGCCAGGCTAATTTAGGTGAGCAGTTCTTC.

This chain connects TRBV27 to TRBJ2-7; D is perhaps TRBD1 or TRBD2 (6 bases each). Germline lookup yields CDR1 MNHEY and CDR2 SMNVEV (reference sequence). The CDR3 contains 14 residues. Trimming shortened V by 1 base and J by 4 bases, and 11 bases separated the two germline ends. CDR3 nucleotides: TGTGCCAGCAGTTTATTTAGGGGGGAATACGAGCAGTACTTC. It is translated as CASSLFRGEYEQYF.

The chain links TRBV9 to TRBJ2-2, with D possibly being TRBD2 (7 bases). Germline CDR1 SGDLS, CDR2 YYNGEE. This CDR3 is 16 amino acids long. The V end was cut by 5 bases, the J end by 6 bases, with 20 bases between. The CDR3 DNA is TGTGCCAGCAGGTCTGGGGGGGCCATTGGTTCCGGGGAGCTGTTTTTT. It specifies CASRSGGAIGSGELFF.

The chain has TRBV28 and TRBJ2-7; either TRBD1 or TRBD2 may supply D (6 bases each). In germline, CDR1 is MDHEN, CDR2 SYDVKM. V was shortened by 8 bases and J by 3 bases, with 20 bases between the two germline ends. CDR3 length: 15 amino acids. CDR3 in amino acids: CASGDGRGRYYEQYF. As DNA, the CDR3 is TGTGCCAGCGGTGACGGCCGGGGGCGATACTACGAGCAGTACTTC.

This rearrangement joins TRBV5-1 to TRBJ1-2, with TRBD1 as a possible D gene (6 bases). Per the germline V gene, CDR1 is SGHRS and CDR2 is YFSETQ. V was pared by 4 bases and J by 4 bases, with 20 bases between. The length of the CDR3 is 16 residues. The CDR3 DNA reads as TGCGCCAGCAGCCCGGGGGGGCTGCAGGAGGGCTATGGCTACACCTTC. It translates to CASSPGGLQEGYGYTF.

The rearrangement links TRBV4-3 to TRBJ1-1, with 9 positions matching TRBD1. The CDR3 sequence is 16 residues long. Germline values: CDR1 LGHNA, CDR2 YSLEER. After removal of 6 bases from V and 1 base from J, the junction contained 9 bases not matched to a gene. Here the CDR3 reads CASRTRQGGRNTEAFF. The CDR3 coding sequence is TGCGCCAGCAGAACAAGACAGGGGGGGAGGAACACTGAAGCTTTCTTT.

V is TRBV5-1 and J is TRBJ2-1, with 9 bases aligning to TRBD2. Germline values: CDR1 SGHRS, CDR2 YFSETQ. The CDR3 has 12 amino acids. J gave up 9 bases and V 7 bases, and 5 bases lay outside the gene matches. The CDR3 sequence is CASAAGGFEQFF. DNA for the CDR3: TGCGCCAGCGCCGCGGGGGGGTTTGAGCAGTTCTTC.

Here the CDR3 DNA reads TGTGCCAGCAGCATACAGGGTTGGACTGAAGCTTTCTTT. This encodes CASSIQGWTEAFF. The genes are TRBV2 and TRBJ1-1, with D maybe TRBD1 (6 bases). CDR1 and CDR2 (germline): SNHLY, FYNNEI. V was cut by 6 bases and J by 5 bases, with 13 bases left in between. The CDR3 spans 13 residues.